This T cell receptor beta chain was retrieved from a study of blood T cell repertoires in COVID-19. Across the whole study: Sites in the United States, Italy and Spain provided acute and convalescent COVID-19 samples. In each case, the material was cDNA or gDNA derived from T cells, B-cell-depleted T cells, or PBMCs.

Authors' methods: Scientists estimated how many nucleated cells there were by amplifying reference gene primers. Profiled with immunoSEQ multiplex PCR; TCRdb holds only in-frame clones, not every one. That table supplies the V and J calls and clone size; D and trimming were determined from the DNA. The sample has around 72,000 clones, about 91% seen once. What was sequenced was peripheral blood. The source is a woman in her seventies with acute or convalescent COVID-19.

In nucleotides, the CDR3 is TGTGCCAGCAGTTTACGAGACAGCTTTGATGGCTACACCTTC. Protein product: CASSLRDSFDGYTF. The V gene is TRBV28, the J gene TRBJ1-2, with a possible D match to TRBD1 (5 bases). Trimming cost V 2 bases and J 6 bases, with 13 bases left between them. The CDR3 contains 14 residues. Per the germline V gene, CDR1 is MDHEN and CDR2 is SYDVKM.